This TCR beta chain is drawn from a study of blood T cell repertoires in COVID-19. Study background: The United States, Italy and Spain provided the acute and convalescent COVID-19 samples.

Profiled with immunoSEQ multiplex PCR; TCRdb holds only in-frame clones, not every one. Of 200,000 to 300,000 clones listed, roughly 80% are singletons. With V trimmed by 6 bases and J by 5 bases, 8 bases remained unmatched. Germline CDR1 is MNHEY and CDR2 is SVGAGI. This CDR3 comprises 15 residues. The sequence was collected from a woman aged 55-75 years with active or convalescent COVID-19. The chain employs TRBV6-5 and TRBJ2-1; TRBD2 aligns across 9 bases. Sequenced input: peripheral blood. CDR3 amino acids: CASRVVAGENNEQFF. The CDR3 coding sequence is TGTGCCAGCAGAGTAGTAGCGGGGGAAAACAATGAGCAGTTCTTC.